Listed here are 8 T cell receptor beta chains from one sample, sequenced in a study of technical replicates of blood from a few donors. Produced via immunoSEQ multiplex PCR; TCRdb's table is partial and in-frame only. Found here are roughly 68,000 clones, approximately 90% of them singletons; the top ten hold 4.5% to 5%. Sequenced: PBMCs. Every receptor here comes from a human donor in good health. Some clones in this sample may be carry-over from other donors' samples.

The chain has TRBV27 and TRBJ1-2; 12 bases are a match to TRBD1. CDR3 length equals 15 residues. Per germline, CDR1 MNHEY and CDR2 SMNVEV (reference sequence). The junction had 2 bases not matched to a gene; V was cut back by 2 bases and J by 4 bases. The DNA of the CDR3 is TGTGCCAGCAGTTTAAAGGGACAGGGGGCCTATGGCTACACCTTC. Translating gives CASSLKGQGAYGYTF.

The chain joins TRBV21-1 to TRBJ2-5; the table gives TRBD1 as D, unverified against the DNA. TRBV21-1 is shown as a pseudogene. CDR3 length: 17 residues. The CDR3 spells CASSALEGTGGGETQYF. Written as DNA, the CDR3 is TGTGCCAGCAGCGCCCTAGAGGGGACAGGGGGCGGGGAGACCCAGTACTTC.

V usage is TRBV6-4 and J usage is TRBJ2-1, with 8 bases identical to TRBD1. This CDR3 has 14 residues. Trimming removed 3 bases from V and 9 bases from J; junction bases left unmatched: 7. CDR1 and CDR2 from the germline V gene are MRHNA and SNTAGT. The CDR3 DNA sequence: TGTGCCAGCAGTGAAGGTCCAGGGGGCACTGAGCAGTTCTTC. It translates to CASSEGPGGTEQFF.

The chain has TRBV7-2 and TRBJ1-3, with TRBD1 as a possible D gene (5 bases). Trimming stripped 5 bases from V and 4 bases from J, with 18 bases between. The CDR3 runs 16 residues. Germline assignment: CDR1 SGHTA and CDR2 FQGNSA. CDR3 region: CASSPPGRASGNTIYF. The CDR3 DNA reads as TGTGCCAGCAGCCCCCCCGGCAGGGCTTCCGGAAACACCATATATTTT.

The CDR3 DNA follows: TGTGCCAGCAGCCCAGGAGGGACCGGCGAGACCCAGTACTTC. Protein sequence: CASSPGGTGETQYF. The chain links TRBV7-3 to TRBJ2-5; tentatively, D is TRBD2 (6 bases). The V gene's germline CDR1 is SGHTA and CDR2 FQGTGA. Between the trimmed V and J ends, which lost 5 bases and 5 bases, there was a span of 15 bases. There are 14 residues in the CDR3.

CDR3 nucleotide sequence: TGTGCCAGTAGTACTCCCACTAGCGGGTCCTACGAGCAGTACTTC. It translates to CASSTPTSGSYEQYF. V gene TRBV19 combines with J gene TRBJ2-7; 9 positions match TRBD2. From germline, CDR1 is LNHDA and CDR2 SQIVND (reference sequence). The ends lost 4 bases at V and 1 base at J; junction bases unmatched: 5. This CDR3 comprises 15 residues.

J is TRBJ1-1 and V is TRBV19; D is uncertain. This CDR3 is 14 amino acids long. The germline CDR1 and CDR2 sequences are LNHDA and SQIVND (reference sequence). V was clipped by 7 bases and J by 1 base, with 13 bases between them. The CDR3 protein is CASTQTNANTEAFF. The CDR3 nucleotides read TGTGCCAGTACACAGACGAACGCGAACACTGAAGCTTTCTTT.

This chain uses TRBV18 with TRBJ1-1; the D gene is possibly TRBD1 (5 bases). The CDR3 extends over 16 amino acids. Between the trimmed V and J ends, which lost 6 bases and 1 base, there was a span of 18 bases. CDR1 and CDR2 from the germline V gene are KGHSH and LQKENI. In DNA, the CDR3 is TGTGCCAGCTCTCCAGCACCTCCGGGGGAGAACACTGAAGCTTTCTTT. Protein sequence: CASSPAPPGENTEAFF.